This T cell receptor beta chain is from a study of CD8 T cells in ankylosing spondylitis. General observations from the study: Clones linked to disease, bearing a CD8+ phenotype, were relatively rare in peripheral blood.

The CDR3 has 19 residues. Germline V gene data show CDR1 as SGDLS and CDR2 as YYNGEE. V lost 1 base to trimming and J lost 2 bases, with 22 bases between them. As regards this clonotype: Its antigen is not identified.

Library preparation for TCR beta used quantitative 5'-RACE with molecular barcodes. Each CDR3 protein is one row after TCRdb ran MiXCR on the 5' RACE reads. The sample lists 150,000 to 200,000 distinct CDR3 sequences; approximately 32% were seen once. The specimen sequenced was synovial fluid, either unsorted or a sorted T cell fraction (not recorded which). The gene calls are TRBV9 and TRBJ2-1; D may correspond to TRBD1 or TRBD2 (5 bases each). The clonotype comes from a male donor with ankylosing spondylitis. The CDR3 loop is CASSVRDGTNLGTYNEQFF. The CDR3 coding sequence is TGTGCCAGCAGCGTAAGAGACGGGACGAACCTTGGGACCTACAATGAGCAGTTCTTC.